These T cell receptor beta chains were read from a single sample in a study of blood T cells in healthy people across ages. TCRdb redid the calling of the 5' RACE reads with MiXCR, one entry per CDR3 protein. The table lists fewer than 900,000 distinct CDR3 sequences, roughly 44% of them singletons. The sample consisted of blood. The receptors here all came from a woman aged 55 to 70 in good health. Each CDR3 is given with its conserved first and last residue. A D gene is named only where the DNA matches it firmly. Size values are once, few and many counts, or a class for expanded clones, and some rows have none.

>TRBJ1-1|TRBD1|few|TRBV4-3
CASRDREDTEAFF
TGCGCCAGTAGGGACAGGGAAGACACTGAAGCTTTCTTT
>TRBJ1-3|-|-|TRBV29-1
CSVELGFSGNTIYF
TGCAGCGTTGAATTGGGTTTCTCTGGAAACACCATATATTTT
>TRBJ2-1|TRBD1|-|TRBV27
CASRRDRGSGNEQFF
TGTGCCAGCAGAAGGGACAGGGGCTCGGGCAATGAGCAGTTCTTC
>TRBJ2-5|-|-|TRBV20-1
CSARDIAENTQETQYF
TGCAGTGCTAGAGATATAGCGGAGAATACCCAAGAGACCCAGTACTTC
>TRBJ2-3|-|-|TRBV6-5
CASSHGGATDTQYF
TGTGCCAGCAGTCACGGAGGGGCCACAGATACGCAGTATTTT
>TRBJ1-2|-|-|TRBV12-3/TRBV12-4
CASSLLWNYGYTF
TGTGCCAGCAGTTTATTATGGAACTATGGCTACACCTTC
>TRBJ2-3|-|few|TRBV29-1
CSVGHSARGSDTQYF
TGCAGCGTCGGACACAGCGCGAGGGGCTCAGATACGCAGTATTTT
>TRBJ2-2|-|few|TRBV12-3/TRBV12-4
CASRLDAWNTGELFF
TGTGCCAGCCGTTTGGATGCGTGGAACACCGGGGAGCTGTTTTTT
>TRBJ1-5|-|-|TRBV21-1
CASSLRRDRGVPSNQPQHF
TGTGCCAGCAGCCTAAGAAGGGACAGGGGAGTTCCCAGCAATCAGCCCCAGCATTTT
>TRBJ2-1|TRBD1|-|TRBV29-1
CSVRGQSVRLYNEQFF
TGCAGCGTTAGGGGACAGAGCGTAAGATTGTACAATGAGCAGTTCTTC
>TRBJ1-5|-|-|TRBV20-1
CSAFTGLVSNQPQHF
TGCAGTGCTTTCACAGGGCTGGTCAGCAATCAGCCCCAGCATTTT
>TRBJ1-1|TRBD1|many|TRBV7-3
CASSRTGGNTEAFF
TGTGCCAGCAGCCGGACAGGGGGGAACACTGAAGCTTTCTTT
>TRBJ2-5|-|many|TRBV10-3
CAISMGGSRETQYF
TGTGCCATCAGCATGGGAGGTAGCAGGGAGACCCAGTACTTC
>TRBJ2-2|TRBD2|once|TRBV11-2
CASSGGRALRVNTGELFF
TGTGCCAGCAGCGGCGGGAGGGCCCTGCGAGTGAACACCGGGGAGCTGTTTTTT
>TRBJ2-1|-|-|TRBV6-1
CASHGGASGKTLVNEQFF
TGTGCCAGCCACGGTGGGGCCAGCGGTAAAACCCTCGTCAATGAGCAGTTCTTC
>TRBJ2-1|TRBD2|-|TRBV5-1
CASSLGRESREQFF
TGCGCCAGCAGCCTAGGGCGGGAGAGTAGGGAGCAGTTCTTC
>TRBJ2-5|-|-|TRBV7-9
CASRIEGGSQETQYF
TGTGCCAGCAGAATAGAGGGGGGGTCTCAAGAGACCCAGTACTTC
>TRBJ2-1|TRBD2|-|TRBV4-3
CASSQGSRAGDGEQFF
TGCGCCAGCAGCCAAGGAAGTCGAGCGGGAGACGGCGAGCAGTTCTTC
>TRBJ2-3|-|-|TRBV7-8
CASSLLAGGNKDTQYF
TGTGCCAGCAGCTTATTGGCAGGGGGGAATAAAGATACGCAGTATTTT
>TRBJ1-5|-|-|TRBV3-1
CASSQERWQPQHF
TGTGCCAGCAGCCAAGAACGGTGGCAGCCCCAGCATTTT
>TRBJ2-7|TRBD2|-|TRBV28
CASSRPTSGAGNEQYF
TGTGCCAGCAGTCGACCGACTAGCGGGGCTGGGAATGAGCAGTACTTC
>TRBJ2-7|TRBD2|few|TRBV7-9
CASSAIWTSGGYNYEQYF
TGTGCCAGCTCAGCTATTTGGACTAGCGGGGGCTACAACTACGAGCAGTACTTC
>TRBJ2-7|-|-|TRBV29-1
CSVQEGYEQYF
TGCAGCGTTCAGGAGGGCTACGAGCAGTACTTC
>TRBJ2-7|-|-|TRBV29-1
CSVVVNWDEQYF
TGCAGCGTTGTGGTTAACTGGGACGAGCAGTACTTC
>TRBJ2-7|-|few|TRBV5-1
CASSPTEGYEQYF
TGCGCCAGCAGCCCCACAGAAGGCTACGAGCAGTACTTC
>TRBJ2-1|-|-|TRBV7-9
CASSLSGEKGNEQFF
TGTGCCAGCAGCTTATCGGGGGAAAAGGGAAATGAGCAGTTCTTC
>TRBJ2-3|TRBD2|few|TRBV7-3
CASSSGQRGRTDTQYF
TGTGCCAGCAGCTCCGGCCAGCGGGGCCGCACAGATACGCAGTATTTT
>TRBJ2-3|-|-|TRBV11-2
CASSLVVLTGSDTQYF
TGTGCCAGCAGCTTAGTCGTTCTCACAGGGTCAGATACGCAGTATTTT
>TRBJ2-7|-|-|TRBV9
CASSVDTAAPNEQYF
TGTGCCAGCAGCGTAGACACGGCTGCCCCTAACGAGCAGTACTTC
>TRBJ2-7|-|few|TRBV9
CASSVGSGIYEQYF
TGTGCCAGCAGCGTAGGCTCAGGGATTTACGAGCAGTACTTC
>TRBJ2-7|-|-|TRBV4-2
CASMDTSYEQYF
TGTGCCAGCATGGACACTTCCTACGAGCAGTACTTC
>TRBJ2-7|-|few|TRBV6-5
CASSRLGGRAEQYF
TGTGCCAGCAGTCGCCTCGGGGGGCGGGCCGAGCAGTACTTC
>TRBJ2-3|-|many|TRBV3-1
CASSQRPTLSTDTQYF
TGTGCCAGCAGCCAAAGACCTACCTTAAGCACAGATACGCAGTATTTT
>TRBJ2-7|-|-|TRBV11-2
CASSLVRTNLYEQYF
TGTGCCAGCAGCTTAGTAAGGACAAACCTATACGAGCAGTACTTC
>TRBJ2-1|-|-|TRBV2
CVSLLSSYNEQFF
TGTGTCAGCCTCTTAAGCTCCTACAATGAGCAGTTCTTC
>TRBJ2-7|-|-|TRBV18
CASSPRRGHSYEQYF
TGTGCCAGCTCACCAAGGAGGGGGCATAGCTACGAGCAGTACTTC
>TRBJ2-7|-|-|TRBV27
CASSLSRGEPPYEQYF
TGTGCCAGCAGTTTATCGCGCGGGGAACCTCCCTACGAGCAGTACTTC
>TRBJ2-1|TRBD2|-|TRBV10-3
CAISESLAGNGEQFF
TGTGCCATCAGTGAGTCACTAGCGGGTAACGGGGAGCAGTTCTTC
>TRBJ2-3|TRBD2|-|TRBV5-1
CASSRAGDGTDTQYF
TGCGCCAGCAGCCGAGCGGGGGACGGCACAGATACGCAGTATTTT
>TRBJ1-6|-|few|TRBV6-2/TRBV6-3
CASSFNLQTHF
TGTGCCAGCAGCTTCAACCTACAGACCCACTTT
>TRBJ1-5|-|-|TRBV12-3/TRBV12-4
CASNFRDGNQPQHF
TGTGCCAGCAATTTCAGGGATGGGAATCAGCCCCAGCATTTT
>TRBJ1-5|-|-|TRBV7-2
CASSEWDSNQPQHF
TGTGCCAGCAGCGAATGGGACAGCAATCAGCCCCAGCATTTT
>TRBJ2-5|TRBD2|-|TRBV5-1
CASSLVPGGPREQYF
TGCGCCAGCAGCTTGGTGCCGGGGGGGCCGAGGGAGCAGTACTTC
>TRBJ2-1|-|-|TRBV3-1
CASSQMAEQFF
TGTGCCAGCAGCCAAATGGCCGAGCAGTTCTTC